This T cell receptor beta chain originates from a study of blood T cell repertoires in COVID-19. Study background: Samples came from the United States, Italy and Spain, spanning acute and convalescent COVID-19. T cells, B-cell-depleted T cells, or PBMCs provided the cDNA or gDNA that served as material.

A Seattle source enrolled patients during active infection and followed them longitudinally. Trimming took off 5 bases at V and 0 bases at J, with 17 bases between the two ends. The CDR3 loop spans 17 amino acids. In germline, CDR1 is PRHDT, CDR2 FYEKMQ (reference sequence). Per the original methods: Researchers report that nucleated cell counts were estimated from reference gene primer amplification. The data were produced by immunoSEQ multiplex PCR, yet TCRdb's version contains in-frame clones alone and is incomplete. The D gene and trimming were derived from the DNA, and the V and J assignments and clone size from that table. This sample has more than 85,000 clones, with about 90% found just once.

What was sequenced was peripheral blood. The clonotype originates from a woman aged 45-59 years with COVID-19, enrolled during active disease. The rearrangement uses TRBV13 and TRBJ2-1; possibly TRBD2 for D (5 bases). As DNA, the CDR3 is TGTGCCAGCAGCCGCACCCGGGGTGTTTCCTCCTACAATGAGCAGTTCTTC. Translating it yields CASSRTRGVSSYNEQFF. The full variable domain, its missing parts supplied by reference TRBV13 and TRBJ2-1, is AAGVIQSPRHLIKEKRETATLKCYPIPRHDTVYWYQQGPGQDPQFLISFYEKMQSDKGSIPDRFSAQQFSDYHSELNMSSLELGDSALYFCASSRTRGVSSYNEQFFGPGTRLTVL.